This T cell receptor beta chain was sequenced during a study of immune characteristics of hereditary and idiopathic chronic pancreatitis. Study-wide findings and caveats: This study excluded chronic pancreatitis caused by alcohol use. Patients with more severe chronic pancreatitis had more productive TCR rearrangements.

The germline V and J ends were trimmed by 3 bases and 0 bases, with 14 bases remaining between them. The CDR3 has 17 amino acids. The V gene's germline CDR1 is LGHDT and CDR2 YNNKEL (reference sequence). Clones were sequenced by immunoSEQ multiplex PCR, and TCRdb holds only the in-frame ones, with some missing. Seen here are 9,000 to 10,000 clones, around 79% observed once, and the top ten hold more than 13%. As to this clone: The antigen is unknown.

Total pancreatectomy with islet autotransplantation was the source of the chronic pancreatitis pancreas tissue. Sequenced material: pancreas tissue with idiopathic chronic pancreatitis. The rearrangement links TRBV3-1 (or the pseudogene TRBV3-2) to TRBJ1-4; no definite D call. This TCR came from a human donor with chronic pancreatitis. The CDR3 protein is CASSHLIRRSTNEKLFF. The CDR3 DNA is TGTGCCAGCAGCCACCTCATTCGACGGTCAACTAATGAAAAACTGTTTTTT.